Described below is a single T cell receptor (beta chain) sequence and its context. Its specificity is not known. The data were obtained in a study of T cells expressing NK-cell markers. Study context: Seven sequenced donors out of eight were HCMV-seropositive, one seronegative. Whole-study findings and limits: Dominant NKG2C+ clonotypes accounted for 1.0-7.0% of CD8+ T cells in about six donors. Topping the CD3+CD56-NKG2C+ fraction as well were these clonotypes, in four donors.

This CDR3 comprises 16 residues. Germline values: CDR1 MNHEY, CDR2 SVGAGI. Production of TCR beta cDNA relied on 5'RACE template switching with UMIs. Each CDR3 protein gets one entry in TCRdb, which reprocessed the 5' RACE reads and gives no DNA. This listing includes about 460,000 distinct CDR3 sequences. The sequence was collected from a woman between 50 and 59 years old in good health. The chain is built from TRBV6-5 and TRBJ2-1; without DNA, the TCRdb call of TRBD2 cannot be checked. The source material was blood T cells: a sorted CD56 or NKG2C T cell subset, CD4+ or CD8+ T cells, or bulk PBMC T cells (not recorded which). This CDR3 reads CASSRDAGTSYNEQFF.